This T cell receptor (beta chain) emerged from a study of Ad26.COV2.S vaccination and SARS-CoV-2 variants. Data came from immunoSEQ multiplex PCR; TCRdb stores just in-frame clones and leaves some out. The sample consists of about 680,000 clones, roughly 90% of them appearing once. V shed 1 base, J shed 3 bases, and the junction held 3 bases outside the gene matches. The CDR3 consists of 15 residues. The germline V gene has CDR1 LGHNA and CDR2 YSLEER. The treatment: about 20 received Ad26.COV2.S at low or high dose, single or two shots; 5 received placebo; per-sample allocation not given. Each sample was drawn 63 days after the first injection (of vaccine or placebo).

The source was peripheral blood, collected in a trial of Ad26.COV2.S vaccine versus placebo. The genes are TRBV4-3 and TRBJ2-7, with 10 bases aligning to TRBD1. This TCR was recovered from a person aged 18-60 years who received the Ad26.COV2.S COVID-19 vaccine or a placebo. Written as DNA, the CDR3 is TGCGCCAGCAGCCAAGTAAGGACAGGGGGCTACGAGCAGTACTTC. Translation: CASSQVRTGGYEQYF.